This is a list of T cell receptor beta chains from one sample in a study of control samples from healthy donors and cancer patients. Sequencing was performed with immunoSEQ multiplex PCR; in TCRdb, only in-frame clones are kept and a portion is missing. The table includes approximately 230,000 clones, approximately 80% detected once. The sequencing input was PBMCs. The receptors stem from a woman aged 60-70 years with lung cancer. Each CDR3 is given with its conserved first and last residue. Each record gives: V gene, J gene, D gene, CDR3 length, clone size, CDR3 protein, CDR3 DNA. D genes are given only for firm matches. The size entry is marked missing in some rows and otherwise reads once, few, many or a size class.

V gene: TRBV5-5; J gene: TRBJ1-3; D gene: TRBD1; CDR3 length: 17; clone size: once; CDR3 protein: CASSSKAPGQGGDTIYF; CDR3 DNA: TGTGCCAGCAGCTCCAAAGCCCCGGGACAGGGTGGGGACACCATATATTTT
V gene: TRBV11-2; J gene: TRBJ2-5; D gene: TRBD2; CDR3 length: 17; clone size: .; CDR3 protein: CASSLVDTSGNQETQYF; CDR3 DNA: TGTGCCAGCAGCTTAGTGGATACTAGCGGGAACCAAGAGACCCAGTACTTC
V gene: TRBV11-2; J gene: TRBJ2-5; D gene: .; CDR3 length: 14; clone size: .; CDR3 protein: CASSLNRGQETQYF; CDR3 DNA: TGTGCCAGCAGCTTAAATAGGGGGCAAGAGACCCAGTACTTC
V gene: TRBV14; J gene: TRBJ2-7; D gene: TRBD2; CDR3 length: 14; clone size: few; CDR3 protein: CASSQEVTSGWQYF; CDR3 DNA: TGTGCCAGCAGCCAAGAGGTTACTAGCGGTTGGCAGTACTTC
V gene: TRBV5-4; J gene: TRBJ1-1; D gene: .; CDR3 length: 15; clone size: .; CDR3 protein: CASSHKKQDYTEAFF; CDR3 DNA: TGTGCCAGCAGCCATAAAAAACAGGATTACACTGAAGCTTTCTTT
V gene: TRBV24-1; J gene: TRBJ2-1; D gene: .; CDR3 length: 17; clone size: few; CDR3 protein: CATSGSQGLASYNEQFF; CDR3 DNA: TGTGCCACCAGTGGGTCTCAGGGACTGGCCTCCTACAATGAGCAGTTCTTC
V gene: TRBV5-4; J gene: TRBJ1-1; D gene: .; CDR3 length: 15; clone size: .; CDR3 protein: CASSARESMNTEAFF; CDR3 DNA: TGTGCCAGCAGCGCCCGGGAGAGCATGAACACTGAAGCTTTCTTT
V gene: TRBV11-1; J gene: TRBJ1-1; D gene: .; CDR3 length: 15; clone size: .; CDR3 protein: CASSLTDQMNTEAFF; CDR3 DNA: TGTGCCAGCAGCTTGACAGATCAAATGAACACTGAAGCTTTCTTT
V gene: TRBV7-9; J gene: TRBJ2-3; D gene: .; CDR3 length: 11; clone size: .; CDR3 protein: CASSDIDTQYF; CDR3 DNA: TGTGCCAGCAGCGACATAGATACGCAGTATTTT
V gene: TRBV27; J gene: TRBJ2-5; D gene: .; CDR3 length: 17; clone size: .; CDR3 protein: CASSFTPGVGGGETQYF; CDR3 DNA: TGTGCCAGCAGTTTCACTCCTGGTGTGGGAGGGGGAGAGACCCAGTACTTC
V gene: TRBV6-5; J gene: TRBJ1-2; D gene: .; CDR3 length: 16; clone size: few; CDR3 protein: CASSYLFGGGDYGYTF; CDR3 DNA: TGTGCCAGCAGTTACTTATTCGGTGGGGGAGACTATGGCTACACCTTC
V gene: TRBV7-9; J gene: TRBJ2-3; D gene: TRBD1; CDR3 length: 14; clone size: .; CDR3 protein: CASNPGQAGYTQYF; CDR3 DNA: TGTGCCAGCAACCCCGGACAGGCAGGTTATACGCAGTATTTT
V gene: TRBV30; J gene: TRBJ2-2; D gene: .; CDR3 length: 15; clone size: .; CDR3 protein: CAWGNGQGFTGELFF; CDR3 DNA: TGTGCCTGGGGGAACGGGCAGGGCTTTACCGGGGAGCTGTTTTTT
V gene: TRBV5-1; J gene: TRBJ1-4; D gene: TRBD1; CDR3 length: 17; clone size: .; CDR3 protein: CASRSGQGQVANEKLFF; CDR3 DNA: TGCGCCAGCAGGTCGGGACAGGGACAGGTTGCTAATGAAAAACTGTTTTTT
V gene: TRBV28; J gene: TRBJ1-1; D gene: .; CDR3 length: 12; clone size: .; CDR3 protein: CATMRGLTEAFF; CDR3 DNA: TGTGCCACCATGCGGGGGCTCACTGAAGCTTTCTTT
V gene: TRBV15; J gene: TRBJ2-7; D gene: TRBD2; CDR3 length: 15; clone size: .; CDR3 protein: CATSRDSSGVYEQYF; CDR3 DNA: TGTGCCACCAGCAGAGATTCTAGCGGGGTCTACGAGCAGTACTTC
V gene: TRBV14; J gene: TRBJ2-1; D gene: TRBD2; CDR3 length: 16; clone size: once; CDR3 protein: CASSQPASGSRNEQFF; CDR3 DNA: TGTGCCAGCAGCCAACCTGCTAGCGGGAGTCGGAATGAGCAGTTCTTC
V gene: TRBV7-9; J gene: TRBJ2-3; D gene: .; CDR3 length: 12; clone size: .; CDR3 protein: CASSSEGDTQYF; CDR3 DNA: TGTGCCAGCAGCTCAGAAGGAGATACGCAGTATTTT
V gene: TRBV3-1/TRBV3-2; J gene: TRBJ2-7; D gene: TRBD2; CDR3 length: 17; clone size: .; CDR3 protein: CASSLRLAGGSSYEQYF; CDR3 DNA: TGTGCCAGCAGCCTCCGACTAGCGGGCGGCTCCTCCTACGAGCAGTACTTC
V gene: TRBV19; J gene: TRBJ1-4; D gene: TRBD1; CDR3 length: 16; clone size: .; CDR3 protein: CASRQEGQGFFEKLFF; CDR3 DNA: TGTGCCAGTAGACAAGAAGGACAGGGGTTTTTCGAAAAACTGTTTTTT
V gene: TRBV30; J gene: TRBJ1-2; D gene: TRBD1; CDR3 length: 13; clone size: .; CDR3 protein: CAWSVPGQGATTF; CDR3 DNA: TGTGCCTGGAGTGTACCAGGGCAGGGGGCGACCACCTTC
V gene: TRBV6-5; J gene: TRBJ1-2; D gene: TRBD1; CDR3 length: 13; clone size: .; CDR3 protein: CASSPQGPYGYTF; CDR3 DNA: TGTGCCAGCAGTCCACAGGGGCCCTATGGCTACACCTTC
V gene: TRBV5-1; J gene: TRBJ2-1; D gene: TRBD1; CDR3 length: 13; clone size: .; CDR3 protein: CASGVTGDNEQFF; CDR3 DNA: TGCGCCAGCGGGGTGACAGGGGACAATGAGCAGTTCTTC
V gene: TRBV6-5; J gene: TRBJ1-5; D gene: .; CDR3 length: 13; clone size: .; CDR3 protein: CASNLEQHQPQHF; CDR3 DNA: TGTGCCAGCAACTTAGAACAGCATCAGCCCCAGCATTTT
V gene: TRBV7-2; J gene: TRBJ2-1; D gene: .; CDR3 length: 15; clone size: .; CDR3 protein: CASSSAASSYNEQFF; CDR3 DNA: TGTGCCAGCAGCTCGGCGGCGAGCTCCTACAATGAGCAGTTCTTC
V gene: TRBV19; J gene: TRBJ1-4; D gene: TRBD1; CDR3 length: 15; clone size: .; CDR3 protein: CASSIPGTGVEKLFF; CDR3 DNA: TGTGCCAGTAGTATCCCCGGGACAGGGGTAGAAAAACTGTTTTTT
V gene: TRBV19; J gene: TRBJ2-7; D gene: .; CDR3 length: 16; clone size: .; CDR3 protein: CASSIFGGRPSYEQYF; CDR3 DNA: TGTGCCAGTAGTATATTTGGGGGGCGACCGTCCTACGAGCAGTACTTC
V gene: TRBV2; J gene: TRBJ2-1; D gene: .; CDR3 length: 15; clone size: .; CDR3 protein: CASRIQAGAYNEQFF; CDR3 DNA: TGTGCCAGCAGGATCCAAGCGGGTGCCTACAATGAGCAGTTCTTC
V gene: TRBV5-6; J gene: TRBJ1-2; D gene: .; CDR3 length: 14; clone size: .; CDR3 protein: CASSSEWVAYGYTF; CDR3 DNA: TGTGCCAGCAGCTCGGAGTGGGTGGCCTATGGCTACACCTTC
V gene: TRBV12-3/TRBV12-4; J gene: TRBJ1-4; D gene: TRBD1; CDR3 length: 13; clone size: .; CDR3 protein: CASRLAGGEKLFF; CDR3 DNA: TGTGCCAGCAGGTTGGCAGGGGGGGAAAAACTGTTTTTT
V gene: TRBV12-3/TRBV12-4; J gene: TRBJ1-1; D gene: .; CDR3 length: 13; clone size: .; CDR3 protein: CASSNVGNTEAFF; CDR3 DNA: TGTGCCAGCAGTAATGTAGGGAACACTGAAGCTTTCTTT
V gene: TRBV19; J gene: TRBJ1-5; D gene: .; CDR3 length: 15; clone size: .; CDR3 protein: CASSPRGGIGQPQHF; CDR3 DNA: TGTGCCAGTAGTCCCCGGGGGGGAATCGGACAGCCCCAGCATTTT
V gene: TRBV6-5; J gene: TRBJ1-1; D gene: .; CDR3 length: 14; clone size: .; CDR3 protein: CASSYEGGNTEAFF; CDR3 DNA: TGTGCCAGCAGTTACGAGGGCGGGAACACTGAAGCTTTCTTT
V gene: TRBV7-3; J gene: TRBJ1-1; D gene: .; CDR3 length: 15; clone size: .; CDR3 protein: CASSLQSVRNTEAFF; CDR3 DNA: TGTGCCAGCAGCTTGCAGTCGGTTAGGAACACTGAAGCTTTCTTT
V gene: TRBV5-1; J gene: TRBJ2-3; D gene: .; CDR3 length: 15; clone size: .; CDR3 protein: CASSFSGTSTDTQYF; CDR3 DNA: TGCGCCAGCAGCTTCTCCGGGACTAGCACAGATACGCAGTATTTT
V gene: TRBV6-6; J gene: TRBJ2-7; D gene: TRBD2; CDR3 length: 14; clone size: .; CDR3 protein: CASSKLAGGDEQYF; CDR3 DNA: TGTGCCAGCAGTAAACTAGCGGGAGGGGACGAGCAGTACTTC
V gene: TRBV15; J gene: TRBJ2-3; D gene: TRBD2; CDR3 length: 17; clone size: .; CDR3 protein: CATSRDLPGGPEDTQYF; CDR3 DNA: TGTGCCACCAGCAGAGATCTACCGGGAGGGCCAGAAGATACGCAGTATTTT
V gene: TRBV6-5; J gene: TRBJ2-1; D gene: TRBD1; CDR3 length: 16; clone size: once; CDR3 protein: CASSYYQGASRNEQFF; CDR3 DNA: TGTGCCAGCAGTTACTATCAGGGGGCATCTCGGAATGAGCAGTTCTTC
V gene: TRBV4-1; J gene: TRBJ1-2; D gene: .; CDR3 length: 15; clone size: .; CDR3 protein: CASSQMTSTNYGYTF; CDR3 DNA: TGCGCCAGCAGCCAAATGACCTCGACGAACTATGGCTACACCTTC
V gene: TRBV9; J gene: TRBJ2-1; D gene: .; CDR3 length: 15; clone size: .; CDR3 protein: CASSVDLGLYNEQFF; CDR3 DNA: TGTGCCAGCAGCGTAGATTTGGGACTTTACAATGAGCAGTTCTTC
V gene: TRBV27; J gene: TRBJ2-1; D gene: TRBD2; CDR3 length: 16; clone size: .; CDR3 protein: CASSRPGLAGSNEQFF; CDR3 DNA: TGTGCCAGCAGCCGACCGGGACTAGCGGGATCCAATGAGCAGTTCTTC
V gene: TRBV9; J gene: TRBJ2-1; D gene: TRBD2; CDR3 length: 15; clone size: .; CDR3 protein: CASSVAGGAVNEQFF; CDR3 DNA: TGTGCCAGCAGCGTAGCCGGGGGGGCGGTTAATGAGCAGTTCTTC
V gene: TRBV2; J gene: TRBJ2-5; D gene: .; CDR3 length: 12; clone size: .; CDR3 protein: CASKGWEETQYF; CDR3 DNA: TGTGCCAGCAAGGGTTGGGAGGAGACCCAGTACTTC
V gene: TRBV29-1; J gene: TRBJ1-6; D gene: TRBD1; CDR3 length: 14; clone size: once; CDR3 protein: CSVQGSSYNSPLHF; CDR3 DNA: TGCAGCGTACAGGGGAGCTCCTATAATTCACCCCTCCACTTT
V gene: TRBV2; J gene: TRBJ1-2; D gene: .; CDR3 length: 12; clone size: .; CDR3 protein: CASRGWGYGYTF; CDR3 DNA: TGTGCCAGCAGGGGTTGGGGCTATGGCTACACCTTC
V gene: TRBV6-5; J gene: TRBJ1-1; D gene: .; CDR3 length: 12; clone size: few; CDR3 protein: CASRTVNTEAFF; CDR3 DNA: TGTGCCAGCAGGACGGTTAACACTGAAGCTTTCTTT
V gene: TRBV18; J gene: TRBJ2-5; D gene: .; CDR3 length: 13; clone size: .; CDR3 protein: CASSREGGETQYF; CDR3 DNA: TGTGCCAGCTCACGGGAAGGCGGGGAGACCCAGTACTTC
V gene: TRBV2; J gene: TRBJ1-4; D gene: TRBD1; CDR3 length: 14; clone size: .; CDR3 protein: CASSLGGSNEKLFF; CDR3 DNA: TGTGCCAGCAGTCTAGGGGGCTCTAATGAAAAACTGTTTTTT
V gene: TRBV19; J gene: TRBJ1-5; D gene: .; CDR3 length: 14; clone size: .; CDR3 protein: CASSRDPVNQPQHF; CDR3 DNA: TGTGCCAGTAGCCGGGACCCTGTAAATCAGCCCCAGCATTTT
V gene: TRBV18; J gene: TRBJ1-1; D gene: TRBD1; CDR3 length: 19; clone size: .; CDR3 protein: CASSPKASGLDRANTEAFF; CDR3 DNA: TGTGCCAGCTCACCAAAAGCCTCCGGATTGGACAGGGCGAACACTGAAGCTTTCTTT
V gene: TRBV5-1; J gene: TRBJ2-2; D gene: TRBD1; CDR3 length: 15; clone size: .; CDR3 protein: CASSIRTGNTGELFF; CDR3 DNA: TGCGCCAGCAGCATACGGACAGGGAACACCGGGGAGCTGTTTTTT
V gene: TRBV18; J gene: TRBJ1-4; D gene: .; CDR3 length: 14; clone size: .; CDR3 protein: CASSPSSSNEKLFF; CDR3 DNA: TGTGCCAGCTCACCAAGCAGTAGTAATGAAAAACTGTTTTTT
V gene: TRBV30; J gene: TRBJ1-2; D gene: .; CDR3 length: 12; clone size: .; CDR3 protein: CAWGDSNYGYTF; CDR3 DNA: TGTGCCTGGGGGGACTCTAACTATGGCTACACCTTC
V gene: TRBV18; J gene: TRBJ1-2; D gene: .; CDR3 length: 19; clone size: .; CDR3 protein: CASSPPNPGTPSNNYGYTF; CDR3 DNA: TGTGCCAGCTCACCACCTAACCCCGGGACTCCGTCAAACAACTATGGCTACACCTTC